A single sample is the source of the 27 T cell receptor beta chains below, sequenced in a study of tumor-infiltrating lymphocytes in primary liver carcinoma. The study co-extracted DNA and RNA from around 20-30 mg of unsorted bulk tissue. Using a constant-region primer together with ProtoScript II reverse transcriptase, TCR beta cDNA was made from approximately 500 ng of total RNA. Nested multiplex PCR, run for three rounds with slightly modified ARM-PCR, yielded TCR beta libraries. It was with TRBV1-TRBV30 forward primers and a C-beta reverse primer that the first two PCR rounds were run, at around 11 cycles each. One entry per CDR3 protein, called by TCRdb with MiXCR from the multiplex PCR reads. The table has fewer than 250,000 distinct CDR3 sequences, approximately 80% seen once. The specimen sequenced was tumor tissue from primary liver carcinoma. These receptors originate from a man aged 40-50 years with primary liver carcinoma and hepatitis B virus infection.

As regards this clonotype: A read error may account for a junction end that differs from germline. V is TRBV11-2 and J is TRBJ2-2; D perhaps matches TRBD2 (5 bases). Germline V gene lookup returns CDR1 SGHAT and CDR2 FQNNGV. The CDR3 length is 14 residues. The CDR3: CAIASQLNTGELFF. DNA for the CDR3: TGTGCCATCGCGAGTCAGTTGAACACCGGGGAGCTATTTTTT.

With regard to this clonotype: This clone may be a read error of a much larger clone one base away. This CDR3 is CACSKGLANSPLHF. The DNA of the CDR3 is TGTGCCTGTAGTAAGGGGTTAGCAAATTCACCCCTCCACTTT. This chain links TRBV30 with TRBJ1-6; the D gene is possibly TRBD1 (5 bases). The CDR3 extends over 14 amino acids. V lost 6 bases, J lost 7 bases, and 16 bases lay in between. Germline V gene lookup returns CDR1 GTSNPN and CDR2 SVGIG (reference sequence).

This clonotype came up a few times. The chain combines TRBV5-5 with TRBJ2-3; 11 positions match TRBD2. After removal of 4 bases from V and 7 bases from J, the junction contained 14 bases not matched to a gene. Germline V gene sequence: CDR1 SGHKS, CDR2 YYEKEE (reference sequence). The CDR3 runs 17 residues. CDR3 in amino acids: CASSPTGTSGSGNTQYF. CDR3 sequence (DNA): TGTGCCAGCAGCCCGACCGGCACTAGCGGGAGTGGAAATACGCAGTATTTT.

The rearrangement joins TRBV29-1 to TRBJ2-1; 7 bases align to TRBD1. The CDR3 covers 12 residues. From germline, CDR1 is SQVTM and CDR2 ANQGSEA. J was trimmed by 12 bases and V by 8 bases; bases with no gene match: 13. The CDR3 sequence: CSIKISGQLQFF. The CDR3 DNA reads TGCAGCATTAAAATCTCGGGACAGTTGCAGTTCTTC.

Turning to this clonotype: Here the CDR3 omits its conserved ending phenylalanine or tryptophan, so a read error is the likely source. This chain joins TRBV4-2 and TRBJ2-7, with TRBD2 identical over 11 bases. The junction had 3 bases not matched to a gene; V was cut back by 0 bases and J by 5 bases. This CDR3 has 15 residues. Germline V lookup: CDR1 LGHNA, CDR2 YNFKEQ. In DNA, the CDR3 is TGTGCCAGCAGCCAAGATAGCGGGAGGGGCAACGAGCAGTACTGC. Its protein is CASSQDSGRGNEQYC.

With respect to this clonotype: This may come from a read error, since a much larger clone is one base off. This chain connects TRBV5-6 to TRBJ2-7, with 11 positions matching TRBD2. V was clipped by 4 bases and J by 1 base; unmatched bases: 13. Germline CDR1 and CDR2: SGHDT and YYEEEE. This CDR3 is 18 amino acids long. The CDR3 nucleotides read TGTGCCAGCAGCCAGGGACTAGCGGAAGTGATGTTGTCCTACGAGCAGTACTTC. It yields the protein CASSQGLAEVMLSYEQYF. Filled out from reference TRBV5-6 and TRBJ2-7, the complete variable domain reads DAGVTQSPTHLIKTRGQQVTLRCSPKSGHDTVSWYQQALGQGPQFIFQYYEEEERQRGNFPDRFSGHQFPNYSSELNVNALLLGDSALYLCASSQGLAEVMLSYEQYFGPGTRLTVT.

Points on this clonotype: An end of the junction does not agree with germline; a read error may underlie this. The chain employs TRBV11-1 and TRBJ2-4; TRBD2 aligns across 13 bases. The CDR3 is made up of 17 amino acids. Germline values: CDR1 SGHAT, CDR2 FQDESV (reference sequence). This CDR3 reads CASSFTGTSGTKDVQHF. For the CDR3, the DNA is TGTGCCAGCAGCTTTACCGGGACTAGCGGGACCAAAGACGTCCAGCACTTC.

Remarks on this clonotype: One end of the junction varies from germline; a read error may be responsible. The V and J genes are TRBV6-1 and TRBJ2-4; 8 bases match TRBD1. CDR1 and CDR2 (germline): MNHNS, SASEGT. This CDR3 has 16 amino acids. DNA for the CDR3: TGTGCTAGCAGTGCCACAGGGGGGTTCGGCAAAAACTTTCAGCACTTC. It is translated as CASSATGGFGKNFQHF.

About this clonotype: A read error may produce the germline difference seen at one junction end. The rearrangement links TRBV12-3 or TRBV12-4 to TRBJ1-3; TRBD1 agrees at 7 bases. This CDR3 contains 16 residues. The CDR3 protein is CTSQLGTEGTGNTIYF. In DNA form, the CDR3 reads TGTACCAGCCAGCTCGGGACAGAAGGAACTGGAAACACCATTTATTTT.

With respect to this clonotype: It is unclear where the CDR3 begins or ends on the DNA, so no DNA is shown, and the CDR3 is as TCRdb lists it. This chain joins TRBV6-5 and TRBJ1-6. Germline loops: CDR1 MNHEY, CDR2 SVGAGI. With termini counted, the CDR3 has 15 amino acids. The CDR3 spells CISSYSCDHYSHLHF.

This chain links TRBV20-1 with TRBJ1-2, with D maybe TRBD1 (5 bases). In germline, CDR1 is DFQATT, CDR2 SNEGSKA (reference sequence). Trimming removed 0 bases at V and 4 bases at J, with 18 bases between. The CDR3 has 16 residues. In nucleotides, the CDR3 is TGCAGTGCTAGAGACCCGGGACCCTGGAAAATCTATGGCTACACCTTC. Its translation: CSARDPGPWKIYGYTF.

The V gene is TRBV4-3, the J gene TRBJ2-2; TRBD1 might be the D (5 bases). The germline gives CDR1 LGHNA, CDR2 YSLEER. The CDR3 has 13 amino acids. The V gene lost 0 bases and the J gene lost 12 bases, with 11 bases spanning the gap. CDR3 sequence reads: CASSQDWYRKLFF. The DNA of the CDR3 is TGCGCCAGCAGCCAAGATTGGTACAGGAAGCTGTTTTTT.

As concerns this clonotype: Its ends do not fully match the called genes, so a read error is possible. The chain has TRBV4-3 and TRBJ2-5, with a possible D match to TRBD1 (6 bases). This CDR3 region has 15 residues. CDR1 and CDR2 from the germline V gene are LGHNA and YSLEER. CDR3 nucleotide sequence: TGCGCCAGCAGCCATCGGGTACAGGGTGAGGAGACCCAGTATTTC. This sequence encodes CASSHRVQGEETQYF.

With respect to this clonotype: One junction end disagrees with the germline gene, perhaps due to a read error. Here the CDR3 DNA reads TGTGCGAGCAGCACAGGTTTGAACACTGATGTTCTCTTT. Translated: CASSTGLNTDVLF. This rearrangement joins TRBV11-3 to TRBJ1-1; D possibly corresponds to TRBD1 (5 bases). Germline CDR1 is SGHNT and CDR2 is YENEEA. The CDR3 sequence is 13 residues long.

As concerns this clonotype: This sequence may be a read error, since a much larger clone differs from it by one base. This is likely a read error, given that the CDR3 carries no conserved phenylalanine or tryptophan at its end. The chain recombines TRBV28 with TRBJ2-2; TRBD1 matches 7 bases. V lost 3 bases, J lost 3 bases, and 7 bases stayed unmatched. The length of the CDR3 is 16 residues. Germline V lookup: CDR1 MDHEN, CDR2 SYDVKM. The chain's CDR3 is CASSFPQGPYTGELFY. The CDR3 nucleotides read TGTGCCAGCAGTTTCCCACAGGGGCCTTACACCGGGGAGCTGTTTTAT.

A remark on this clonotype: A much larger clone differs from this one at a single base, so this may be a read error. The J gene is TRBJ2-4, the V gene TRBV7-3; D is perhaps TRBD1 or TRBD2 (5 bases each). Germline V gene data show CDR1 as SGHTA and CDR2 as FQGTGA. The V and J ends lost 1 base and 6 bases respectively, with 13 bases between them. The CDR3 runs to 15 residues. This CDR3 reads CASSLMGEQANIQYF. In nucleotides, the CDR3 is TGTGCCAGCAGCTTAATGGGGGAGCAGGCAAACATTCAGTACTTC.

Regarding this clonotype: Its ends do not fully match the called genes, so a read error is possible. The rearrangement uses TRBV6-5 and TRBJ2-6, with D perhaps matching TRBD1 or TRBD2 (5 bases each). CDR1 and CDR2 from the germline V gene are MNHEY and SVGAGI. This CDR3 is 17 amino acids long. The DNA for the CDR3 is TGTGCCAGCAGTTACGGAGGCGGTTCCTATGGGGCCATCGCCCTGTCTTTC. Protein: CASSYGGGSYGAIALSF.

In regard to this clonotype: An end of the junction differs from the germline gene, which may be a read error. The V and J genes are TRBV6-2 or TRBV6-3 and TRBJ2-3; no clear D. Looked up from germline, CDR1 is MNHEY and CDR2 is SVGEGT. The CDR3 consists of 14 residues. The CDR3 bases are TGTGCCAGCAGTTCTCAGGCGCTCACAGATATGCAGTATTTT. Its translation is CASSSQALTDMQYF.

A note on this clonotype: One end of the junction fails to match germline, which may point to a read error. This chain links TRBV5-6 with TRBJ2-1; TRBD2 agrees at 15 bases. CDR3 size: 18 residues. Germline V lookup: CDR1 SGHDT, CDR2 YYEEEE. For the CDR3, the DNA is TGTGCCAGCAGCCGGGGACTAGCGGGAGGTTTGACCTACAACGAGCAGTTCTTC. Translated, it gives CASSRGLAGGLTYNEQFF.

On this clonotype: A read error may account for a junction end that differs from germline. This chain connects TRBV6-1 to TRBJ2-3; no firm D call. The CDR3 is 14 amino acids. The germline V gene has CDR1 MNHNS and CDR2 SASEGT. The CDR3 spells CVSCEQGPKDTQYF. CDR3 DNA sequence: TGTGTCAGCTGTGAACAAGGACCCAAGGATACGCAATATTTT.

The chain links TRBV7-9 to TRBJ1-2; D remains unclear. The CDR3 is 13 residues long. V was shortened by 6 bases and J by 8 bases, with 16 bases between the two germline ends. From germline, CDR1 is SEHNR and CDR2 FQNEAQ (reference sequence). In DNA form, the CDR3 reads TGTGCCAGCAGTCCGTACCCCTCTGTGGGCTACACCTTC. Protein product: CASSPYPSVGYTF.

Of note for this clonotype: A junction boundary mismatches the germline segment, possibly from a read error. The chain links TRBV4-3 to TRBJ2-7; no definite D call. This CDR3 comprises 15 residues. CDR1 and CDR2 from the germline V gene are LGHNA and YSLEER. The CDR3 DNA reads as TGCGCCAGCACCCAAGACCTGACTGACTCCTACGAGCAGTACTTC. This encodes CASTQDLTDSYEQYF.

The CDR3 bases are TGCATCAGCAGCTCGAAGACTAGCGGCCTGAACACCGGGGAGCTGTTTTTT. Translating gives CISSSKTSGLNTGELFF. The chain recombines TRBV5-1 with TRBJ2-2; 9 bases are shared with TRBD2. The CDR3 contains 17 residues. The germline gives CDR1 SGHRS, CDR2 YFSETQ.

Concerning this clonotype: An end of the junction differs from the germline gene, which may be a read error. J is TRBJ1-5 and V is TRBV12-3 or TRBV12-4; 9 nucleotides line up with TRBD1. The CDR3 consists of 17 residues. The CDR3 nucleotides are TGTGCCAACAGTCGAACCAACAGGGGGCGAGGCAATCAGCCCCAGCACTTT. This codes for CANSRTNRGRGNQPQHF.

This clonotype occurred once. The CDR3 end shows no conserved phenylalanine or tryptophan, and so a read error is likely. The rearrangement links TRBV11-3 to TRBJ1-1, with no clear D. This CDR3 has 13 amino acids. The ends were cut back, 10 bases at V and 6 bases at J, with 18 bases in the middle. Germline CDR1 reads SGHNT; CDR2 reads YENEEA. The CDR3 loop is CANSLGPDAEAFL. The CDR3 DNA is TGTGCCAATAGCTTAGGTCCAGACGCTGAAGCTTTCCTT.

This sequence joins TRBV7-2 and TRBJ2-7; 7 bases are shared with TRBD1. Losses at the gene ends were 5 bases for V and 7 bases for J; bases not matched to a gene: 8. CDR1 and CDR2 (germline): SGHTA, FQGNSA. The CDR3 consists of 13 residues. CDR3 in amino acids: CASSTDTGAEQYF. CDR3 DNA: TGTGCCAGCAGCACTGACACAGGGGCTGAGCAGTACTTC. The full variable domain, its missing parts supplied by reference TRBV7-2 and TRBJ2-7, is GAGVSQSPSNKVTEKGKDVELRCDPISGHTALYWYRQSLGQGLEFLIYFQGNSAPDKSGLPSDRFSAERTGGSVSTLTIQRTQQEDSAVYLCASSTDTGAEQYFGPGTRLTVT.

Concerning this clonotype itself: Possible read error: a much larger clone is one base away. Here the CDR3 DNA reads TGTGCCAGCAGAATCCCGAGGGGACTAGCGGAATTCACCGGGGAGCTGTTTTTT. It translates to CASRIPRGLAEFTGELFF. The chain joins TRBV28 to TRBJ2-2; TRBD2 agrees at 11 bases. V lost 6 bases and J lost 4; bases outside the gene matches: 13. CDR3 length: 18 residues. The V gene's germline CDR1 is MDHEN and CDR2 SYDVKM.